What follows are 8 T cell receptor beta chains derived from one specimen sequenced in a study of blood T cells in healthy people across ages. Together with a sample-barcoded 5' primer, a J-beta primer mix was included in a second PCR lasting about 7 to 11 cycles. MiXCR was run by TCRdb on the 5' RACE reads, yielding one entry per CDR3 protein. The sample has about 640,000 distinct CDR3 sequences; 58% are singletons. Input material: blood. The receptor source for this set is a man in his 60s in good health.

The genes are TRBV6-4 and TRBJ1-2; possible D gene TRBD1, 5 bases. Germline loops: CDR1 MRHNA, CDR2 SNTAGT. The CDR3 contains 17 residues. V dropped 4 bases and J dropped 5 bases, with 23 bases sitting between them. CDR3 in amino acids: CASSVTAGAATHYGYTF. CDR3 DNA: TGTGCCAGCAGTGTGACGGCCGGGGCAGCCACCCATTATGGCTACACCTTC.

This clonotype was observed many times. The genes are TRBV29-1 and TRBJ2-1; possibly TRBD2 for D (6 bases). The CDR3 has 13 amino acids. Per the germline V gene, CDR1 is SQVTM and CDR2 is ANQGSEA. Trimming left V 6 bases short and J 5 bases short, with 14 bases between. CDR3 loop: CSVPLAGHNEQFF. CDR3 DNA: TGCAGCGTCCCACTAGCCGGGCACAATGAGCAGTTCTTC.

The chain employs TRBV10-3 and TRBJ2-7; possibly TRBD1 for D (5 bases). V lost 5 bases and J 6 bases, leaving 14 bases between the germline ends. This CDR3 has 13 residues. In germline, CDR1 is ENHRY, CDR2 SYGVKD. CDR3 amino acids: CAISHDRASEQYF. Here the CDR3 DNA reads TGTGCCATCAGTCACGACAGAGCTTCCGAGCAGTACTTC.

The V gene is TRBV12-3 or TRBV12-4, the J gene TRBJ1-2; D is unresolved. This CDR3 comprises 12 residues. Trimming pared 3 bases from V and 10 bases from J, leaving 12 bases between. In DNA form, the CDR3 reads TGTGCCAGCAGTTTCCCGGGCCGGGTCTACACCTTC. It encodes CASSFPGRVYTF.

In its sample, this clonotype was seen once. The V call is TRBV7-9, the J call TRBJ2-5, with TRBD2 matching over 11 bases. The CDR3 is 16 residues long. CDR1 is SEHNR, CDR2 FQNEAQ, per germline (reference sequence). Losses at the gene ends were 1 base for V and 5 bases for J; bases not matched to a gene: 6. For the CDR3, the DNA is TGTGCCAGCAGCTTAGGTAGCGGGGGGGCCACGGAGACCCAGTACTTC. Its protein is CASSLGSGGATETQYF.

The chain recombines TRBV3-1 with TRBJ2-3, with 9 bases aligning to TRBD1. The CDR3 runs 17 residues. The germline V gene encodes CDR1 LGHDT and CDR2 YNNKEL (reference sequence). The trim removed 4 bases at V and 3 bases at J, leaving 11 bases unmatched. The DNA for the CDR3 is TGTGCCAGCAGCCTCCTACCTCGGACAGGGGAGACAGATACGCAGTATTTT. As protein: CASSLLPRTGETDTQYF.

The chain joins TRBV18 to TRBJ1-5; TRBD1 matches 9 bases. CDR1 is KGHSH and CDR2 is LQKENI in the germline V gene. CDR3 length: 15 amino acids. V lost 5 bases to trimming and J lost 7 bases; unmatched junction nucleotides: 9. The CDR3 loop is CASSTRTGENQPQHF. CDR3 sequence (DNA): TGTGCCAGCTCAACTCGGACAGGGGAGAACCAGCCCCAGCATTTT.

This clonotype was picked up a small number of times. The genes are TRBV12-3 or TRBV12-4 and TRBJ2-3; no clear D. Trimming cost V 6 bases and J 0 bases, with 4 bases left between them. The CDR3 has 12 amino acids. The CDR3 sequence: CASRFSTDTQYF. As DNA, the CDR3 is TGTGCCAGCAGATTCAGCACAGATACGCAGTATTTT.